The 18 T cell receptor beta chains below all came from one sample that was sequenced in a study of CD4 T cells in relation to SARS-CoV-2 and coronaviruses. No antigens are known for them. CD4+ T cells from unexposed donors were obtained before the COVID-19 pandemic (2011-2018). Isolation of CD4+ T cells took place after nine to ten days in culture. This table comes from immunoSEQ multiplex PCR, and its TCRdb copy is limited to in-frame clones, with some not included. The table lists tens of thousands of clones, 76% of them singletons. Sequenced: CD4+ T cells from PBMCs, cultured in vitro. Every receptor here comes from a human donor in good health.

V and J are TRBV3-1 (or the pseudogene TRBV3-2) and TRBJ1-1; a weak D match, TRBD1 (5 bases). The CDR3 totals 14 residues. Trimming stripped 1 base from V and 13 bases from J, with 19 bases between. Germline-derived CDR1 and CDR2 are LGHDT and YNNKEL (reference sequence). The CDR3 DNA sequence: TGTGCCAGCAGCCAAGGGGGGAGTTCCCGCGGGGGTTTCTTT. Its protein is CASSQGGSSRGGFF.

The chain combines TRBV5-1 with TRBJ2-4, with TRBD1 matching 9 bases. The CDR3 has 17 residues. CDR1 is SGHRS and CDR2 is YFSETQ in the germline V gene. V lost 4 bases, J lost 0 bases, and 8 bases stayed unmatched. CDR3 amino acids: CASSQGQGGIAKNIQYF. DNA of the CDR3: TGCGCCAGCAGCCAGGGACAGGGAGGGATAGCCAAAAACATTCAGTACTTC.

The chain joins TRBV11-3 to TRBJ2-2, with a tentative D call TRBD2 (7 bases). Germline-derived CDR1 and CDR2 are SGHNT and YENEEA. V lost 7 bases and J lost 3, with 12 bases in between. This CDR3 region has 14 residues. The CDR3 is CASMRGGDTGELFF. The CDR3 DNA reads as TGTGCCAGCATGAGGGGGGGCGACACCGGGGAGCTGTTTTTT.

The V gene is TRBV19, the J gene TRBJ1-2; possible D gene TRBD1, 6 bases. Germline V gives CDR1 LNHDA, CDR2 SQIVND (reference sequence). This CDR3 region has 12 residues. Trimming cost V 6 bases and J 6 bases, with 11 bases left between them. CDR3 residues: CASSLTGDGYTF. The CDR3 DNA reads TGTGCCAGTAGCTTGACAGGTGATGGCTACACCTTC. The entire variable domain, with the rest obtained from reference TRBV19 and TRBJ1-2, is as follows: DGGITQSPKYLFRKEGQNVTLSCEQNLNHDAMYWYRQDPGQGLRLIYYSQIVNDFQKGDIAEGYSVSREKKESFPLTVTSAQKNPTAFYLCASSLTGDGYTFGSGTRLTVV.

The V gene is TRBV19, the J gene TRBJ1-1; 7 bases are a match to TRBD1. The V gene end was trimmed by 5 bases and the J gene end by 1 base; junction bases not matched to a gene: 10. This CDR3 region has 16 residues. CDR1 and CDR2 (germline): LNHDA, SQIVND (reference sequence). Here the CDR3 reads CASSLPAGQTNTEAFF. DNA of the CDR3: TGTGCCAGTAGTTTACCTGCGGGACAGACGAACACTGAAGCTTTCTTT.

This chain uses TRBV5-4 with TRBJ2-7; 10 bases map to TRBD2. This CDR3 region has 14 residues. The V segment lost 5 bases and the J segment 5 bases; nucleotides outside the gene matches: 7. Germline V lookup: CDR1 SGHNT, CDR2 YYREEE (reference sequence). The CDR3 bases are TGTGCCAGCAGAGCGGGAGGGCCATGGGACGAGCAGTACTTC. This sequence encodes CASRAGGPWDEQYF.

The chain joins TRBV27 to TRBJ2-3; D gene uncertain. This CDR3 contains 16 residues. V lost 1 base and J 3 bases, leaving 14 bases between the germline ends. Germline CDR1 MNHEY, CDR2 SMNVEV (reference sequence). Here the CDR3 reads CASSLLLTPNTDTQYF. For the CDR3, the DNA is TGTGCCAGCAGTTTATTATTGACCCCGAATACAGATACGCAGTATTTT.

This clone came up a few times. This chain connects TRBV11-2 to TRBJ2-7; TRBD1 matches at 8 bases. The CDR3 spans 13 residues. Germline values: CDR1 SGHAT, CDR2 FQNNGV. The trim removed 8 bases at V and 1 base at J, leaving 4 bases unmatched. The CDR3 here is CASAQGASYEQYF. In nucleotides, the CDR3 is TGTGCCAGCGCCCAGGGGGCTTCCTACGAGCAGTACTTC.

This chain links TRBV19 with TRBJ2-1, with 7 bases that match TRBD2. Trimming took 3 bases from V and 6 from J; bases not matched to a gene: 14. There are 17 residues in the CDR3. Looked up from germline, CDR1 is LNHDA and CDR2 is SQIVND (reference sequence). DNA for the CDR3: TGTGCCAGTAGTATTAGTTGGCGGCTAGCGGATTCCAATGAGCAGTTCTTC. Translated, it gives CASSISWRLADSNEQFF.

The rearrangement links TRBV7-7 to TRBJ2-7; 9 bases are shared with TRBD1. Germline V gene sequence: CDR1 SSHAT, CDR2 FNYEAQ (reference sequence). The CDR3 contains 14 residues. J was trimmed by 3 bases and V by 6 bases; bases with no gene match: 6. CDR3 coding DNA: TGTGCCAGCAGTTCCGGACAGGGGAGCTACGAGCAGTACTTC. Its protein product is CASSSGQGSYEQYF.

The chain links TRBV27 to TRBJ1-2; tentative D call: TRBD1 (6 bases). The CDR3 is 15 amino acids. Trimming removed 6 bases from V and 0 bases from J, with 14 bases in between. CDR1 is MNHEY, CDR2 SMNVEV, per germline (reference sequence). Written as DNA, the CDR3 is TGTGCCAGCAGGGGTACAGGGCTCTCTAACTATGGCTACACCTTC. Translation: CASRGTGLSNYGYTF.

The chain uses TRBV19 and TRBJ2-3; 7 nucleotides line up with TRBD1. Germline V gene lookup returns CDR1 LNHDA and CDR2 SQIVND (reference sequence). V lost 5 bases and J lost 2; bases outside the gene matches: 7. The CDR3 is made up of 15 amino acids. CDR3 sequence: CASSVTGTVTDTQYF. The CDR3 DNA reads TGTGCCAGTAGTGTGACAGGGACAGTCACAGATACGCAGTATTTT.

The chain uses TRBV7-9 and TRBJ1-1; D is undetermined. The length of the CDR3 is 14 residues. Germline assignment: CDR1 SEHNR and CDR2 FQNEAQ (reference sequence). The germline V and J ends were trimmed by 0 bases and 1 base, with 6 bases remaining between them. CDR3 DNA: TGTGCCAGCAGCTTAGCTCGGCGGAACACTGAAGCTTTCTTT. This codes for CASSLARRNTEAFF.

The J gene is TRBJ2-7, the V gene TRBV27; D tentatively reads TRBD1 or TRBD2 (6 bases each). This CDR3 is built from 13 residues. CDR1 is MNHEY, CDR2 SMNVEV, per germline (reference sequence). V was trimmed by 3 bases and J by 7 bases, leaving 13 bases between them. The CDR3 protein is CASSLNRAGEQYF. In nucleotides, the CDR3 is TGTGCCAGCAGTTTGAACAGGGCGGGAGAGCAGTACTTC.

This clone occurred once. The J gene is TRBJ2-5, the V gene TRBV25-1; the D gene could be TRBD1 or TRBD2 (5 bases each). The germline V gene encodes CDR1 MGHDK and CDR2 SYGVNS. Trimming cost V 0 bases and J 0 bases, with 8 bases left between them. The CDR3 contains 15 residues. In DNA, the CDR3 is TGTGCCAGCAGTGAATACTGGGGGTACCAAGAGACCCAGTACTTC. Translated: CASSEYWGYQETQYF.

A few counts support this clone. CDR3: CASSLFRDRVNQPQHF. In DNA, the CDR3 is TGTGCCAGCAGTTTATTTCGCGACAGGGTCAATCAGCCCCAGCATTTT. The chain links TRBV28 to TRBJ1-5, with TRBD1 identical over 7 bases. CDR1 and CDR2 from the germline V gene are MDHEN and SYDVKM. CDR3 size: 16 residues. The V gene end was trimmed by 1 base and the J gene end by 3 bases; junction bases not matched to a gene: 6.

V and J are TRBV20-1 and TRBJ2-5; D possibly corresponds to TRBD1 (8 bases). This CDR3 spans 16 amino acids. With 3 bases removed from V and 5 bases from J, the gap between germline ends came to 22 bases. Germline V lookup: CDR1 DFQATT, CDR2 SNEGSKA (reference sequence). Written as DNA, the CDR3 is TGCAGTGCTAGTGACGGACAGGGAGGGTTTGGGGAGACCCAGTACTTC. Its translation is CSASDGQGGFGETQYF.

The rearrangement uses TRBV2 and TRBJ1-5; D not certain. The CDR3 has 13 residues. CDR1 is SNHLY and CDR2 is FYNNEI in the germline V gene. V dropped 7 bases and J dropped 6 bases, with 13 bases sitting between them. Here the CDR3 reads CASNLLGGQPQHF. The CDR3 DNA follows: TGTGCCAGCAATCTCTTAGGCGGTCAGCCCCAGCATTTT.